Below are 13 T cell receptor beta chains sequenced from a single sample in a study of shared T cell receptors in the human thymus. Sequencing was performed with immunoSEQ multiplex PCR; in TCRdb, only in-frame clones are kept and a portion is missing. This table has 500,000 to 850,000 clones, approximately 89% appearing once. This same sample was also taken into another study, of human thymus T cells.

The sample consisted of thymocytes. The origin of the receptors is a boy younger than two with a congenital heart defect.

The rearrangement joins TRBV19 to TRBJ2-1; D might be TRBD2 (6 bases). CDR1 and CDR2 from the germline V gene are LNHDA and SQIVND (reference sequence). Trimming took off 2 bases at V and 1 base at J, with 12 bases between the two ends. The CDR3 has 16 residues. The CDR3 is CASSIMERASYNEQFF. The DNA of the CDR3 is TGTGCCAGTAGTATAATGGAGCGGGCTTCCTACAATGAGCAGTTCTTC.

The CDR3 protein is CASSIYLRRQGKDTQYF. The CDR3 DNA reads as TGTGCCAGTAGTATATATTTACGAAGACAGGGAAAAGATACGCAGTATTTT. This chain uses TRBV19 with TRBJ2-3; 7 bases are shared with TRBD1. The CDR3 runs to 17 residues. Unmatched junction bases numbered 13, after V lost 2 bases and J lost 5 bases. Germline V gene data show CDR1 as LNHDA and CDR2 as SQIVND (reference sequence).

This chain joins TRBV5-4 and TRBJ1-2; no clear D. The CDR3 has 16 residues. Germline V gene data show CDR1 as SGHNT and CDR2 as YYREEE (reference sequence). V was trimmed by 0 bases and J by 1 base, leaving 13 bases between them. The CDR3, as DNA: TGTGCCAGCAGCTTGGCCAACCGGTCCTTTAACTATGGCTACACCTTC. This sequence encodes CASSLANRSFNYGYTF.

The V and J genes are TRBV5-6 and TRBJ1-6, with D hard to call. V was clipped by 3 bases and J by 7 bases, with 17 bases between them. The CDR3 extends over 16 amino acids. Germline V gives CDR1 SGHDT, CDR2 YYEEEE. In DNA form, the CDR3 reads TGTGCCAGCAGCTCCCCCATGGCGGCGGGAAATTCACCCCTCCACTTT. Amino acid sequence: CASSSPMAAGNSPLHF.

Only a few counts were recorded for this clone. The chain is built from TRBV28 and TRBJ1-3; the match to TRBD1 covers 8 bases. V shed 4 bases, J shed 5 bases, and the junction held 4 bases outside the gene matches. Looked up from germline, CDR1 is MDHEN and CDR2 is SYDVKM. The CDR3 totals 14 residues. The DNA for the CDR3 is TGTGCCAGCAGTTCACAGGGGGTCCGAAACACCATATATTTT. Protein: CASSSQGVRNTIYF.

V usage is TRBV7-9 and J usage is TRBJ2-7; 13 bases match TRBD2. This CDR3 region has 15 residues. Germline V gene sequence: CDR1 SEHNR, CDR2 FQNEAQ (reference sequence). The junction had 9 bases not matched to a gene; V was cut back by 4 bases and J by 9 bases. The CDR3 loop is CASSYRTSGSSWQYF. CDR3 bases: TGTGCCAGCAGCTACCGGACTAGCGGGAGTAGTTGGCAGTACTTC.

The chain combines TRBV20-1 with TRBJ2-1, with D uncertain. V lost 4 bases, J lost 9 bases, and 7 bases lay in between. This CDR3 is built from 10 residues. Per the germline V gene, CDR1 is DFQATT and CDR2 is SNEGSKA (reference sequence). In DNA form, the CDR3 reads TGCAGTGCTAAAGAGGCTGAGCAGTTCTTC. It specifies CSAKEAEQFF.

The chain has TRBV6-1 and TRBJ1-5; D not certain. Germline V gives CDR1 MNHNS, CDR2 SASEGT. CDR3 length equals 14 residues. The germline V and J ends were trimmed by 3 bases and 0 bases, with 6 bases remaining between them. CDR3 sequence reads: CASSDSISNQPQHF. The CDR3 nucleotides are TGTGCCAGCAGTGACAGTATTAGCAATCAGCCCCAGCATTTT.

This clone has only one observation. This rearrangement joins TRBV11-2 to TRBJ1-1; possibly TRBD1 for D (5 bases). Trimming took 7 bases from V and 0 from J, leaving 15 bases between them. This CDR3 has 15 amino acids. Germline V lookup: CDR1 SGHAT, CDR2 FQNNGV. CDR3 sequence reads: CASKLGGALNTEAFF. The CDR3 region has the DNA TGTGCCAGCAAGCTCGGGGGTGCCTTGAACACTGAAGCTTTCTTT.

CDR3 region: CASSPGTSGGQETQYF. Written as DNA, the CDR3 is TGTGCCAGCAGCCCTGGGACTAGCGGGGGCCAAGAGACCCAGTACTTC. The rearrangement links TRBV14 to TRBJ2-5; 14 positions agree with TRBD2. CDR3 length: 16 amino acids. Germline lookup yields CDR1 SGHDN and CDR2 FVKESK. Losses at the gene ends were 4 bases for V and 1 base for J; bases not matched to a gene: 2. Full variable domain (outside the CDR3, taken from reference TRBV14 and TRBJ2-5): EAGVTQFPSHSVIEKGQTVTLRCDPISGHDNLYWYRRVMGKEIKFLLHFVKESKQDESGMPNNRFLAERTGGTYSTLKVQPAELEDSGVYFCASSPGTSGGQETQYFGPGTRLLVL.

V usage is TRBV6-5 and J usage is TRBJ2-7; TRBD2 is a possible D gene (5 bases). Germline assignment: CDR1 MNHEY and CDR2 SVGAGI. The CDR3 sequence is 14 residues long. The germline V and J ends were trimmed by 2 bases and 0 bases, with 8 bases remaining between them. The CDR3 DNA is TGTGCCAGCAGTTACGAGGGTAACTCCTACGAGCAGTACTTC. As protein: CASSYEGNSYEQYF.

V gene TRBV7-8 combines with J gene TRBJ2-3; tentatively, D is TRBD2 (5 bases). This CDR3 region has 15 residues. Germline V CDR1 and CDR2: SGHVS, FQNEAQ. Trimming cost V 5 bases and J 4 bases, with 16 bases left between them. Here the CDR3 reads CASSRGYIGPDTQYF. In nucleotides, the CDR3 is TGTGCCAGCAGCCGAGGGTATATCGGGCCAGATACGCAGTATTTT.

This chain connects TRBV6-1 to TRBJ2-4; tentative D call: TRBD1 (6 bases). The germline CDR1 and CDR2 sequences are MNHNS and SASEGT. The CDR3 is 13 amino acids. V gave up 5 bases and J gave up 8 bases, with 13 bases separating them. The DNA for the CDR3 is TGTGCCAGCAGTTGTTGGGCAGGGGACATTCAGTACTTC. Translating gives CASSCWAGDIQYF.